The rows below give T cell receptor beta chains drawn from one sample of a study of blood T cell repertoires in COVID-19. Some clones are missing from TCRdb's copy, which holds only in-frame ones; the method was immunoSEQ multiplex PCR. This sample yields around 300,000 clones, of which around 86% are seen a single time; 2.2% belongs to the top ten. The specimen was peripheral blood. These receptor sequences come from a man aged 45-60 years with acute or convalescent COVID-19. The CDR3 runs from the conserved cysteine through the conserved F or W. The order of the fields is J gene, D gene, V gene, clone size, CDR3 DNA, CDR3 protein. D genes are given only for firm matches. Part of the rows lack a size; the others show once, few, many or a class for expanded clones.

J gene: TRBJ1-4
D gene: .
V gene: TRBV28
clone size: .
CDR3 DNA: TGTGCCAGCAGTTCGCACACATCAACTAATGAAAAACTGTTTTTT
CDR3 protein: CASSSHTSTNEKLFF

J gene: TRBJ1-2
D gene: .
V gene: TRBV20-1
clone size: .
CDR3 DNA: TGCAGTGCTTTAACTGACAGGGGCTACACCTTC
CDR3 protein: CSALTDRGYTF

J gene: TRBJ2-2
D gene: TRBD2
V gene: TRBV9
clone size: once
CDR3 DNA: TGTGCCAGCAGCCCCCAGGTGGTAGCGGGGTCCGGGGAGCTGTTTTTT
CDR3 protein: CASSPQVVAGSGELFF

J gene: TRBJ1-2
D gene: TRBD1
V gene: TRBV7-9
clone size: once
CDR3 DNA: TGTGCCAGCAGCTTAGGACAGGGGAGCGGCTACACCTTC
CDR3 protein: CASSLGQGSGYTF

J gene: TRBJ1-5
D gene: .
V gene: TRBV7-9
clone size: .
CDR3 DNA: TGTGCCAGCAGCCATGCTGGGGGCGCGCAGCCCCAGCATTTT
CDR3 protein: CASSHAGGAQPQHF

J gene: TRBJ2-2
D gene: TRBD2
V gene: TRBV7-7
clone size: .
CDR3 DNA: TGTGCTAGCAGCCACCTCGTGGGGGGGACGAACACCGGGGAGCTGTTTTTT
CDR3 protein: CASSHLVGGTNTGELFF

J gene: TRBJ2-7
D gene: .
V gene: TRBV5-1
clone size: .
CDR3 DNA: TGCGCCAGCAGCTTTGGGGAGTTGTCCTACGAGCAGTACTTC
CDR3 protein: CASSFGELSYEQYF

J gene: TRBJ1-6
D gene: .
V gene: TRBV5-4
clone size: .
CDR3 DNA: TGTGCCAGCACGGGGGGGGGATCACCCCTCCACTTT
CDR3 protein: CASTGGGSPLHF

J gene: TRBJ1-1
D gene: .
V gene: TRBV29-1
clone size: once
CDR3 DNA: TGCAGCGCCGGGAGTCCCTTGAACACTGAAGCTTTCTTT
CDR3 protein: CSAGSPLNTEAFF

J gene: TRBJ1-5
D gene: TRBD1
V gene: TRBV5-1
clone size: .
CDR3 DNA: TGCGCCAGCAGCCCAGGGACAGGGGGCTTTAGGCAGCCCCAGCATTTT
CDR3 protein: CASSPGTGGFRQPQHF

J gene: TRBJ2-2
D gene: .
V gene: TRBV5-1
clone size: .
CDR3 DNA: TGCGCCAGCAGCCCGACAGTACCCACCGGGGAGCTGTTTTTT
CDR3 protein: CASSPTVPTGELFF

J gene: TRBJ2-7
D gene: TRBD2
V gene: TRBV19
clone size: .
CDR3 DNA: TGTGCCAGTCACGCGGGGGGCCTACTCCGTAACGAGCAGTACTTC
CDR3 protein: CASHAGGLLRNEQYF

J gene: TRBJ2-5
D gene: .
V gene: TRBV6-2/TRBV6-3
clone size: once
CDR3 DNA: TGTGCCAGCAGTTACGTCGGGACCCAGTACTTC
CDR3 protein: CASSYVGTQYF

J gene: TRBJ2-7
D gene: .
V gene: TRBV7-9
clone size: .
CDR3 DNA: TGTGCCAGCAGCTCCCTTACCGCGGGGGAGCAGTACTTC
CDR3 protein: CASSSLTAGEQYF

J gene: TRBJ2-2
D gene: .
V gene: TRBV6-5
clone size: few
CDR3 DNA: TGTGCCAGCAGCTGGACTAAAAACACCGGGGAGCTGTTTTTT
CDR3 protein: CASSWTKNTGELFF

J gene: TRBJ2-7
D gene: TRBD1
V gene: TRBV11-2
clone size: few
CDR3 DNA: TGTGCCAGCAGCCCAGGACAGGGCAGCTACGAGCAGTACTTC
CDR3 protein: CASSPGQGSYEQYF